Presented here are 29 T cell receptor beta chains from one specimen sequenced in a study of blood T cell repertoires in COVID-19. Generated by immunoSEQ multiplex PCR, the TCRdb table keeps only in-frame clones and is missing some. The table lists 300,000 to 400,000 clones, around 89% of them singletons. The specimen sequenced was peripheral blood. Source of these receptors: a woman aged 45-65 years with active or convalescent COVID-19.

The chain uses TRBV7-8 and TRBJ2-7; 7 positions match TRBD2. Germline values: CDR1 SGHVS, CDR2 FQNEAQ. J gave up 3 bases and V 10 bases, and 12 bases lay outside the gene matches. This CDR3 is 14 amino acids long. CDR3 sequence (DNA): TGTGCCACCCGAGGGGAGGGAACCGTCTACGAGCAGTACTTC. It codes for CATRGEGTVYEQYF.

The J gene is TRBJ1-5, the V gene TRBV18; 7 bases agree with TRBD1. V was pared by 6 bases and J by 1 base, with 9 bases of the junction left unmatched. Germline CDR1 reads KGHSH; CDR2 reads LQKENI. This CDR3 is 16 amino acids long. CDR3 sequence (DNA): TGTGCCAGCTCCCGGATACAGGGGTCCAGCAATCAGCCCCAGCATTTT. Translation: CASSRIQGSSNQPQHF.

The CDR3 reads CASSQRDSATNEKLFF. The CDR3 DNA follows: TGTGCCAGCAGCCAGCGGGACAGCGCAACTAATGAAAAACTGTTTTTT. The chain couples TRBV3-1 (or the pseudogene TRBV3-2) to TRBJ1-4; 7 bases fit TRBD1. Germline V CDR1 and CDR2: LGHDT, YNNKEL (reference sequence). The CDR3 has 16 amino acids. The junction had 4 bases not matched to a gene; V was cut back by 3 bases and J by 0 bases.

The chain recombines TRBV5-4 with TRBJ2-1; TRBD2 matches at 8 bases. Germline CDR1 is SGHNT and CDR2 is YYREEE (reference sequence). The CDR3 spans 14 residues. After removal of 5 bases from V and 5 bases from J, the junction contained 6 bases not matched to a gene. CDR3 loop: CASSLDSGDNEQFF. CDR3 coding DNA: TGTGCCAGCAGTTTAGATAGCGGGGACAATGAGCAGTTCTTC.

The CDR3 sequence is CASSLPSGEGDIQYF. The CDR3 DNA follows: TGTGCCAGCAGCCTGCCTTCAGGGGAAGGAGACATTCAGTACTTC. The chain combines TRBV7-9 with TRBJ2-4, with a possible D match to TRBD1 (6 bases). The V gene lost 5 bases and the J gene lost 8 bases, with 19 bases spanning the gap. The CDR3 sequence is 15 residues long. Per germline, CDR1 SEHNR and CDR2 FQNEAQ (reference sequence).

This rearrangement joins TRBV25-1 to TRBJ2-3; 9 bases are a match to TRBD2. With V trimmed by 6 bases and J by 2 bases, 9 bases remained unmatched. This CDR3 contains 16 residues. Germline CDR1 is MGHDK and CDR2 is SYGVNS. CDR3 region: CASRRGQRGDTDTQYF. The CDR3 nucleotides read TGTGCCAGCAGGAGAGGCCAGCGGGGGGACACAGATACGCAGTATTTT.

V is TRBV4-2 and J is TRBJ2-1; perhaps TRBD2 as D (5 bases). Germline CDR1 LGHNA, CDR2 YNFKEQ. This CDR3 has 14 amino acids. V gave up 0 bases and J gave up 4 bases, with 7 bases separating them. The CDR3 DNA sequence: TGTGCCAGCAGCCAAGATCGGGGATACAATGAGCAGTTCTTC. Protein sequence: CASSQDRGYNEQFF.

J is TRBJ1-1 and V is TRBV27; TRBD1 matches at 8 bases. V trimming: 3 bases; J trimming: 11 bases; junction bases outside the gene matches: 17. The CDR3 length is 16 residues. The germline V gene has CDR1 MNHEY and CDR2 SMNVEV (reference sequence). CDR3 DNA: TGTGCCAGCAGTTTTGACCCCGTCAGGGGGCTGTTCCGGGCTTTCTTT. This sequence encodes CASSFDPVRGLFRAFF.

The chain employs TRBV4-1 and TRBJ2-7; no clear D. Germline CDR1 is MGHRA and CDR2 is YSYEKL. The CDR3 spans 14 residues. V was pared by 0 bases and J by 6 bases, with 12 bases between. The DNA of the CDR3 is TGCGCCAGCAGCCAAGACAACAGAATAGGCGAGCAGTACTTC. Its protein is CASSQDNRIGEQYF.

The chain uses TRBV28 and TRBJ1-2; D may be TRBD1 (6 bases). The CDR3 contains 15 residues. V lost 6 bases and J 0 bases, leaving 14 bases between the germline ends. Germline V lookup: CDR1 MDHEN, CDR2 SYDVKM. CDR3: CASRIRGGPNYGYTF. CDR3 bases: TGTGCCAGCAGAATTCGGGGGGGGCCTAACTATGGCTACACCTTC.

This clone was detected once. The chain links TRBV3-1 (or the pseudogene TRBV3-2) to TRBJ1-1; no clear D. The CDR3 sequence is 14 residues long. Germline loops: CDR1 LGHDT, CDR2 YNNKEL (reference sequence). Trimming removed 1 base from V and 5 bases from J, with 11 bases in between. CDR3 DNA sequence: TGTGCCAGCAGCCAAGTCAGCGGGGTGACTGAAGCTTTCTTT. This translates into CASSQVSGVTEAFF.

The V gene is TRBV6-5, the J gene TRBJ2-1; 7 positions agree with TRBD2. Trimming took 7 bases from V and 7 from J; bases not matched to a gene: 10. The CDR3 consists of 14 residues. Germline CDR1 MNHEY, CDR2 SVGAGI. In DNA, the CDR3 is TGTGCCAGCACCACGGACGGGGGAGGGAATGAGCAGTTCTTC. Encoded protein: CASTTDGGGNEQFF.

The CDR3 DNA sequence: TGTGCCAGCAGCTTGTTGGGGGGGACAGGGGATAGATTTAACTATGGCTACACCTTC. This gives the protein CASSLLGGTGDRFNYGYTF. The J gene is TRBJ1-2, the V gene TRBV7-9; 10 nucleotides match TRBD1. V was pared by 3 bases and J by 1 base, with 14 bases of the junction left unmatched. The CDR3 length is 19 residues. Germline-derived CDR1 and CDR2 are SEHNR and FQNEAQ (reference sequence).

V usage is TRBV4-2 and J usage is TRBJ1-3, with D possibly matching TRBD1 (5 bases). The CDR3 sequence is 16 residues long. Germline-derived CDR1 and CDR2 are LGHNA and YNFKEQ. V was pared by 3 bases and J by 4 bases, with 16 bases between. CDR3 nucleotide sequence: TGTGCCAGCAGCCATGCGGGACTCGGGAGGGGAAACACCATATATTTT. Translation: CASSHAGLGRGNTIYF.

The rearrangement joins TRBV3-1 (or the pseudogene TRBV3-2) to TRBJ2-5; D unresolved. Trimming took 1 base from V and 0 from J, leaving 12 bases between them. Germline V CDR1 and CDR2: LGHDT, YNNKEL (reference sequence). The length of the CDR3 is 16 residues. This CDR3 is CASSQGPGRDQETQYF. The CDR3 DNA reads TGTGCCAGCAGCCAAGGTCCCGGTCGGGACCAAGAGACCCAGTACTTC.

This chain uses TRBV6-6 with TRBJ2-5; TRBD2 matches 7 bases. Germline V lookup: CDR1 MNHNY, CDR2 SVGAGI (reference sequence). The CDR3 extends over 15 amino acids. After removal of 4 bases from V and 2 bases from J, the junction contained 7 bases not matched to a gene. The CDR3 here is CASSSLADLQETQYF. CDR3 nucleotides: TGTGCCAGCAGTTCTCTAGCGGATTTACAAGAGACCCAGTACTTC.

The chain is built from TRBV13 and TRBJ1-1; D is uncertain. Germline V gives CDR1 PRHDT, CDR2 FYEKMQ (reference sequence). The V end lost 4 bases, the J end lost 2 bases, and 23 bases lay between the germline ends. The CDR3 runs to 18 residues. For the CDR3, the DNA is TGTGCCAGCAGCTCGCCCGTCTTGGGTCCCCCGACTAACACTGAAGCTTTCTTT. Protein sequence: CASSSPVLGPPTNTEAFF.

CDR3 bases: TGTGCCACCAGCCGCGGGACAGAGCTTTATGGCTACACCTTC. Amino acids: CATSRGTELYGYTF. The V call is TRBV15, the J call TRBJ1-2; 7 bases map to TRBD1. Trimming at V came to 5 bases and at J to 5 bases, leaving 8 bases not matched to a gene. This CDR3 spans 14 amino acids. Germline assignment: CDR1 LNHNV and CDR2 YYDKDF (reference sequence).

This clone appeared a few times. The gene calls are TRBV20-1 and TRBJ1-5; D perhaps matches TRBD1 (5 bases). Trimming shortened V by 3 bases and J by 7 bases, and 13 bases separated the two germline ends. CDR1 and CDR2 (germline): DFQATT, SNEGSKA (reference sequence). The CDR3 length is 13 residues. The CDR3 is CSASWQGGQPQHF. The CDR3 coding sequence is TGCAGTGCTAGTTGGCAGGGAGGACAGCCCCAGCATTTT.

The chain carries TRBV28 and TRBJ1-2; D remains unclear. This CDR3 is 15 amino acids long. CDR1 MDHEN and CDR2 SYDVKM come from the germline V gene. V lost 2 bases and J 1 base, leaving 11 bases between the germline ends. CDR3 amino acids: CASSLQNLVNYGYTF. CDR3 in DNA: TGTGCCAGCAGTTTACAGAATCTCGTTAACTATGGCTACACCTTC.

In DNA, the CDR3 is TGTGCCAGCAGCTTACAGGGTAGGGGCACTGGTGAAGCTTTCTTT. It translates to CASSLQGRGTGEAFF. The chain links TRBV7-9 to TRBJ1-1, with a possible D match to TRBD1 (5 bases). Germline CDR1 and CDR2: SEHNR and FQNEAQ (reference sequence). CDR3 length: 15 residues. V lost 2 bases and J 7 bases, leaving 17 bases between the germline ends.

As for this clone: One end of the junction varies from germline; a read error may be responsible. J is TRBJ1-2 and V is TRBV6-5; the D gene is possibly TRBD1 (6 bases). The CDR3 covers 13 residues. Germline CDR1 and CDR2: MNHEY and SVGAGI. The DNA for the CDR3 is TGTGCCAGCAGTTCCGGACCCTGGGGGCAGTGTGGCTTC. Translated, it gives CASSSGPWGQCGF.

This rearrangement joins TRBV7-4 to TRBJ1-1; 12 bases align to TRBD1. The germline V gene has CDR1 SGHVT and CDR2 SQSDAQ. The ends lost 5 bases at V and 5 bases at J; junction bases unmatched: 21. This CDR3 has 20 amino acids. The CDR3 region is CASSNYDPGTGGARGTEAFF. DNA of the CDR3: TGTGCCAGCAGCAATTACGACCCAGGGACAGGGGGCGCGAGGGGGACTGAAGCTTTCTTT.

Notes on this clone: The same CDR3 can be traced to other DNA sequences in this sample. The CDR3 DNA follows: TGCGCCAGCAGCCAAGACAGGGGCTATGGCTACACCTTC. Translating gives CASSQDRGYGYTF. This chain connects TRBV4-1 to TRBJ1-2; weak D call: TRBD1 (6 bases). V was pared by 0 bases and J by 4 bases, with 6 bases between. The CDR3 contains 13 residues. Germline V gives CDR1 MGHRA, CDR2 YSYEKL.

This sequence joins TRBV11-2 and TRBJ2-1; D unresolved. The V gene lost 3 bases and the J gene lost 0 bases, with 12 bases spanning the gap. The CDR3 runs 16 residues. Germline CDR1 is SGHAT and CDR2 is FQNNGV. The CDR3 here is CASSLGSGSSYNEQFF. In nucleotides, the CDR3 is TGTGCCAGCAGCTTGGGCAGTGGCAGCTCCTACAATGAGCAGTTCTTC.

This clone was seen once. The chain recombines TRBV3-1 (or the pseudogene TRBV3-2) with TRBJ2-1; D is uncertain. The V end was cut by 0 bases, the J end by 7 bases, with 7 bases between. Germline V gene lookup returns CDR1 LGHDT and CDR2 YNNKEL (reference sequence). The CDR3 spans 13 residues. The CDR3 nucleotides are TGTGCCAGCAGCCAAGATTTGTTAAATGAGCAGTTCTTC. Its protein product is CASSQDLLNEQFF.

This sequence joins TRBV30 and TRBJ1-2, with D hard to call. The V gene lost 0 bases and the J gene lost 7 bases, with 9 bases spanning the gap. CDR3 length: 12 residues. Germline V gives CDR1 GTSNPN, CDR2 SVGIG (reference sequence). CDR3 DNA: TGTGCCTGGAGTGTACCCGCGGGTGGCTACACCTTC. As protein: CAWSVPAGGYTF.

This clone showed up just once. The chain is built from TRBV7-2 and TRBJ2-1, with 7 bases that match TRBD2. The V segment lost 1 base and the J segment 13 bases; nucleotides outside the gene matches: 7. Germline values: CDR1 SGHTA, CDR2 FQGNSA. This CDR3 spans 13 amino acids. The CDR3 DNA is TGTGCCAGCAGCTTAGGCGGGGGAAACCATCAGTTCTTC. This codes for CASSLGGGNHQFF.

The chain is built from TRBV5-3 and TRBJ2-1; TRBD2 matches 13 bases. TRBV5-3 qualifies as an ORF whose function is uncertain. The CDR3 totals 19 residues. With 0 bases clipped from V and 0 bases from J, the junction kept 6 bases outside the gene matches. The DNA of the CDR3 is TGTGCCAGAAGCTTGGGGGAAGGACTAGCGGGAGTCTCCTACAATGAGCAGTTCTTC. Amino acids: CARSLGEGLAGVSYNEQFF.